A selection of T cell receptor beta chains follows, all from one sample in a study of T-cell reconstitution after alpha-beta-depleted transplantation in children. MiXCR, run by TCRdb on the PCR reads, gives a single entry per CDR3 protein. The table includes approximately 520,000 distinct CDR3 sequences, about an eighth detected once. The starting material was PBMCs, mostly from graft donor cells, obtained 180 days after TCRalphabeta/CD19-depleted stem cell transplant. These receptors all stem from a female patient aged 2-9 years who had a stem cell transplant for aplastic anemia, so the T cells may come from the graft donor. Both conserved end residues are part of each CDR3. A D gene is named only where the DNA matches it firmly. Clone size is given for some rows only: seen once, a few or many times, or a class if the clone is expanded.

TGTGCCAGCAGTTTATGGGTGGCCAAAAACATTCAGTACTTC,CASSLWVAKNIQYF,NA,few,TRBJ2-4,TRBV28
TGCAGCGTGTCTCCCCGAGACAGACAAGAGACCCAGTACTTC,CSVSPRDRQETQYF,NA,few,TRBJ2-5,TRBV29-1
TGTGCCACCAGTGGTCGCGGAAGCAATGAGCAGTTCTTC,CATSGRGSNEQFF,NA,NA,TRBJ2-1,TRBV24-1
TGTGCCAGCAGTTTAGCAATCCTACTAGCGGTGTACGAGCAGTACTTC,CASSLAILLAVYEQYF,TRBD2,NA,TRBJ2-7,TRBV12-3/TRBV12-4
TGTGCCAGCAGCCAGCGGGAGGATGAGCAGTTCTTC,CASSQREDEQFF,TRBD2,NA,TRBJ2-1,TRBV4-2
TGCAGTGCTAAGGGACTAGCGTGGGAGACCCAGTACTTC,CSAKGLAWETQYF,TRBD2,few,TRBJ2-5,TRBV20-1
TGTGCCAGTAGTCCCCGGGATGGTCCAACCAGTGAGCAGTTCTTC,CASSPRDGPTSEQFF,NA,few,TRBJ2-1,TRBV19
TGCAGTGCTACGAGGGCCTTCTCTGGAAACACCATATATTTT,CSATRAFSGNTIYF,NA,NA,TRBJ1-3,TRBV20-1
TGCAGTGCTGACAGGGAGGCAGATACGCAGTATTTT,CSADREADTQYF,NA,many,TRBJ2-3,TRBV20-1
TGCGCCAGCAGCTTGTTGGGGGCGCGTGGCACTGAAGCTTTCTTT,CASSLLGARGTEAFF,NA,few,TRBJ1-1,TRBV5-1